The T cell receptor beta chain under discussion was sequenced for a study of TIL therapy for anti-PD-1-resistant metastatic lung cancer. Overall study findings and caveats: Treatment-naive, never-smoker and oncogene-addicted patients were overrepresented in this highly selected cohort.

The CDR3 consists of 13 residues. Trimming left V 5 bases short and J 10 bases short, with 15 bases between. Germline V gene data show CDR1 as SGHTA and CDR2 as FQGNSA. Sequencing used immunoSEQ v3. Method: immunoSEQ multiplex PCR; TCRdb's copy keeps in-frame clones and lacks some. The sample holds 25,000 to 30,000 clones, under 80% seen once. As concerns this clone: What it recognizes is unknown.

Described time point: pre-treatment sample, taken before nivolumab and TIL therapy. Pleural nodules or supraclavicular lymph nodes made up most of the excised metastases sampled. Patients were adults with stage 4 NSCLC. Sequencing used tumor tissue, obtained at baseline. The chain is built from TRBV7-2 and TRBJ1-3; D is uncertain. The receptor comes from a woman aged 30-85 years with non-small cell lung cancer. In nucleotides, the CDR3 is TGTGCCAGCAGCACCCCGGGTCGGGGAACCATATATTTT. Encoded protein: CASSTPGRGTIYF.